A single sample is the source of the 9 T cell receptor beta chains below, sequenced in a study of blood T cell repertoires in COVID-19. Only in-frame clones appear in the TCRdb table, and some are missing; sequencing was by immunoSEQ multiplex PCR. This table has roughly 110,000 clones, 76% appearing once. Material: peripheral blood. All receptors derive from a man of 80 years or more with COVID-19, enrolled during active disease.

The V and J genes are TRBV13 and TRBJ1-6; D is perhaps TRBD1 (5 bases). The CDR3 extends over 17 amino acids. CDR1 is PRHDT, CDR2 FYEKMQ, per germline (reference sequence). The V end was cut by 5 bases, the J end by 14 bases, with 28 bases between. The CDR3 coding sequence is TGTGCCAGCAGCCCAAGGAGGTCCACCCGGGGGGTGAAGACCCTCCACTTT. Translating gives CASSPRRSTRGVKTLHF.

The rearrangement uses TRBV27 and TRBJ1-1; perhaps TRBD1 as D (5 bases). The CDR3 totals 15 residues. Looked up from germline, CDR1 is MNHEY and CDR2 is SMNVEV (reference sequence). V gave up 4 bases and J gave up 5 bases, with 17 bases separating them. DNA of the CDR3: TGTGCCAGCAGTTCCCCAGGGAGGGGATGGACTGAAGCTTTCTTT. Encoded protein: CASSSPGRGWTEAFF.

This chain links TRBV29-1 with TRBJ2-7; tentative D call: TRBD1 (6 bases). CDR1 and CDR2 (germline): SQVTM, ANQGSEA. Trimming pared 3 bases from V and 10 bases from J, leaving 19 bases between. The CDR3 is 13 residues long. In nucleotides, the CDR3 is TGCAGCGTTGATCAGGGGCGCCGATCTAAACAGTACTTC. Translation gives CSVDQGRRSKQYF.

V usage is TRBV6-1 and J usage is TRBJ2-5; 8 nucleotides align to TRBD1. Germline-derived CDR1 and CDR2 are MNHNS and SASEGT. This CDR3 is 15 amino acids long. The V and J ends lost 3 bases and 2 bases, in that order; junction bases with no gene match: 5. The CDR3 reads CASSDAGTGQETQYF. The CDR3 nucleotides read TGTGCCAGCAGTGACGCGGGGACAGGTCAAGAGACCCAGTACTTC.

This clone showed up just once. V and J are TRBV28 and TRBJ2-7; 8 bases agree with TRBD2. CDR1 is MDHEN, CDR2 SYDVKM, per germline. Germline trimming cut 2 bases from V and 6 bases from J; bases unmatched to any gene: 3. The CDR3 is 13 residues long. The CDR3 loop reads CASSLAGGTEQYF. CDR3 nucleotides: TGTGCCAGCAGTTTAGCGGGAGGTACCGAGCAGTACTTC. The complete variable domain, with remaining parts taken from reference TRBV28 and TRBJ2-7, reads DVKVTQSSRYLVKRTGEKVFLECVQDMDHENMFWYRQDPGLGLRLIYFSYDVKMKEKGDIPEGYSVSREKKERFSLILESASTNQTSMYLCASSLAGGTEQYFGPGTRLTVT.

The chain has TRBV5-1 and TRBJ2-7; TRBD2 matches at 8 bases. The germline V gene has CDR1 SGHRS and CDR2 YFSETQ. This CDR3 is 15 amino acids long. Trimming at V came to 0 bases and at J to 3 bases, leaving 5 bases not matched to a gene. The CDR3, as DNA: TGCGCCAGCAGCTTGGGGCGAGCGGGAGTCTACGAGCAGTACTTC. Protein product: CASSLGRAGVYEQYF. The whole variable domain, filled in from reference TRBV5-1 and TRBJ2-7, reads KAGVTQTPRYLIKTRGQQVTLSCSPISGHRSVSWYQQTPGQGLQFLFEYFSETQRNKGNFPGRFSGRQFSNSRSEMNVSTLELGDSALYLCASSLGRAGVYEQYFGPGTRLTVT.

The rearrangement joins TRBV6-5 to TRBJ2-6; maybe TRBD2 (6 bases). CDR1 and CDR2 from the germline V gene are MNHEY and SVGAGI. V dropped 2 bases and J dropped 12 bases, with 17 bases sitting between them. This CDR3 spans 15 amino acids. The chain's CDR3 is CASSYRSGRSVVLTF. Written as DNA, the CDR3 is TGTGCCAGCAGTTACAGGTCAGGGAGGTCGGTCGTCCTGACTTTC.

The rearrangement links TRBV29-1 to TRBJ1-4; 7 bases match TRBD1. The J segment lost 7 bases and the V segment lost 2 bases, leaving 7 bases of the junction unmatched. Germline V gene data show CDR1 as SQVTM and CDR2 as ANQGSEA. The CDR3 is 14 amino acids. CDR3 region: CSVETGTVGEKLFF. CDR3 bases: TGCAGCGTTGAAACCGGGACAGTTGGTGAAAAACTGTTTTTT.

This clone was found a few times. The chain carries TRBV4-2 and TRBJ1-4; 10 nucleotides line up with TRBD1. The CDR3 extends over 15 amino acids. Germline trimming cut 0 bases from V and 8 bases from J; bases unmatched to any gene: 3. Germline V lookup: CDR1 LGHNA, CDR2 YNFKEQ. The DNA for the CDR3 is TGTGCCAGCAGCCAAGATGGGACAGGGGTAGAAAAACTGTTTTTT. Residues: CASSQDGTGVEKLFF.